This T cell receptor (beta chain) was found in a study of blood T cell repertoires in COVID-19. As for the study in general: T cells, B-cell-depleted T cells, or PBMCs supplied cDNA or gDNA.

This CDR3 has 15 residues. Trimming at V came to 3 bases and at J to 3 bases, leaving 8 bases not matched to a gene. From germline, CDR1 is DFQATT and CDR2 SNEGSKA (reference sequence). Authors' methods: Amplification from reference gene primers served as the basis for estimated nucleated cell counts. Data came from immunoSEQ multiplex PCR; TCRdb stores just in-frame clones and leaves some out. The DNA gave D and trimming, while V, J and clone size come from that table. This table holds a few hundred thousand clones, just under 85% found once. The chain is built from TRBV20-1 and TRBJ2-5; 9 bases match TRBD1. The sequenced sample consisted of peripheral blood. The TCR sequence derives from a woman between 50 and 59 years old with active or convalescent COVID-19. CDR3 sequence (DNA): TGCAGTGCTAGTTCACTAGGACAGGGGAAAGAGACCCAGTACTTC. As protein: CSASSLGQGKETQYF.